This T cell receptor beta chain was captured in a study of radiotherapy plus CTLA-4 blockade in lung cancer. Study at large: Patients showed objective responses in 15% to 20% of cases and disease control in under 35%.

The protocol was immunoSEQ multiplex PCR, while the TCRdb copy is restricted to in-frame clones and leaves out a portion. The sample consists of more than 95,000 clones, roughly 79% of them appearing once. General study results and limits: In blood, TCR clones derived from the tumor expanded after radiotherapy plus ipilimumab.

A remark on this clone: Its antigen is undetermined.

The CDR3 has 14 residues. Looked up from germline, CDR1 is MNHNS and CDR2 is SASEGT. The V and J ends lost 5 bases and 5 bases respectively, with 10 bases between them. J is TRBJ1-6 and V is TRBV6-1; D gene ambiguous. The sequences come from peripheral blood, collected from a patient treated with radiotherapy plus ipilimumab. The source of this sequence is a human donor with non-small cell lung cancer who had a partial response to radiotherapy plus ipilimumab. Some clones in this sample may be carry-over from other donors' samples. The CDR3 coding sequence is TGTGCCAGCAGTAAACAGCCCGATAATTCACCCCTCCACTTT. Translated, it gives CASSKQPDNSPLHF.